This TCR beta chain was identified during a study of blood T cell repertoires in COVID-19. The ends lost 0 bases at V and 3 bases at J; junction bases unmatched: 7. CDR1 is SGHRS and CDR2 is YFSETQ in the germline V gene. The CDR3 loop spans 16 amino acids. Using immunoSEQ multiplex PCR, the repertoire was profiled, and TCRdb retains in-frame clones only, with some absent. The profile covers 250,000 to 350,000 clones, with approximately 90% appearing a single time and 2% to 3% taken by the ten largest. The clonotype originates from a man between 18 and 35 years old with active or convalescent COVID-19. Sequencing input: peripheral blood. The gene calls are TRBV5-1 and TRBJ1-2, with TRBD1 identical over 8 bases. The CDR3 protein is CASSLAPDRADYGYTF. CDR3 in DNA: TGCGCCAGCAGCTTGGCCCCGGACAGGGCGGACTATGGCTACACCTTC. The complete variable domain, with remaining parts taken from reference TRBV5-1 and TRBJ1-2, reads KAGVTQTPRYLIKTRGQQVTLSCSPISGHRSVSWYQQTPGQGLQFLFEYFSETQRNKGNFPGRFSGRQFSNSRSEMNVSTLELGDSALYLCASSLAPDRADYGYTFGSGTRLTVV.